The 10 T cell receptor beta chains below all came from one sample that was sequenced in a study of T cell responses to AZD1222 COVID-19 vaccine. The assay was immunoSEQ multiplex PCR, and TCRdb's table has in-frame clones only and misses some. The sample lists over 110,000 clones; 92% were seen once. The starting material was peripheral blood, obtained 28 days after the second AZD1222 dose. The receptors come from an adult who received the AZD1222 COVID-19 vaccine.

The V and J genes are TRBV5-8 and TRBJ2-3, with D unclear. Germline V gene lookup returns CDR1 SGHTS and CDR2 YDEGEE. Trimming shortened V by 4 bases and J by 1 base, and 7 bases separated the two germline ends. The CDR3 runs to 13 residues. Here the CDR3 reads CASSQRGTDTQYF. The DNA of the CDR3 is TGTGCCAGCAGCCAACGTGGCACAGATACGCAGTATTTT.

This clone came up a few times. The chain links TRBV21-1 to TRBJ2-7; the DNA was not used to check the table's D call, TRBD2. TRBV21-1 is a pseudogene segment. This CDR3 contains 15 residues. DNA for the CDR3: TGTGCCAGCAGCAAAGGGGCCGTGGACTTCTCCGAGCAGTACTTC. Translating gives CASSKGAVDFSEQYF.

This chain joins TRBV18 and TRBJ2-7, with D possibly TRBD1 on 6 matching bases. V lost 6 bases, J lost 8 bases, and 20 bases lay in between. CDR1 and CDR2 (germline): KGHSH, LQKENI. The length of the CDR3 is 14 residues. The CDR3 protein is CASSPGAGSSKQYF. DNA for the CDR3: TGTGCCAGCTCCCCAGGGGCAGGGAGTAGCAAGCAGTACTTC.

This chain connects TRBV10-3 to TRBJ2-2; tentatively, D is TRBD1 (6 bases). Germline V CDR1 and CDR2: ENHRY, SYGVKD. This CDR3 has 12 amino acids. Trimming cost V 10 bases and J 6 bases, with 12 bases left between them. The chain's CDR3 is CATKQGAGELFF. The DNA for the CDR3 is TGTGCCACTAAACAGGGAGCCGGGGAGCTGTTTTTT.

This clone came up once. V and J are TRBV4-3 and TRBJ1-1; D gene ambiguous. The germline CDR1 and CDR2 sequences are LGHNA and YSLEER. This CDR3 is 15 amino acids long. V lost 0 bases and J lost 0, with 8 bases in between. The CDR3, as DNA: TGCGCCAGCAGCCAAGATCGCGCCCTGAACACTGAAGCTTTCTTT. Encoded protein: CASSQDRALNTEAFF.

This CDR3 reads CASKGGGDTDTQYF. CDR3 sequence (DNA): TGTGCCAGCAAGGGAGGCGGTGACACAGATACGCAGTATTTT. The gene calls are TRBV6-5 and TRBJ2-3; a weak D match, TRBD2 (6 bases). This CDR3 contains 14 residues. The ends were cut back, 7 bases at V and 2 bases at J, with 13 bases in the middle. In germline, CDR1 is MNHEY, CDR2 SVGAGI.

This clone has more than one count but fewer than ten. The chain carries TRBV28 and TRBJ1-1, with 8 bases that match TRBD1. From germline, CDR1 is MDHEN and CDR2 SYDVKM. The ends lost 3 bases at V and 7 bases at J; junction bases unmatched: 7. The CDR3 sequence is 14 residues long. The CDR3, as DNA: TGTGCCAGCAGTTTCGGCAGGGGGCGGGGTGAAGCTTTCTTT. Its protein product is CASSFGRGRGEAFF.

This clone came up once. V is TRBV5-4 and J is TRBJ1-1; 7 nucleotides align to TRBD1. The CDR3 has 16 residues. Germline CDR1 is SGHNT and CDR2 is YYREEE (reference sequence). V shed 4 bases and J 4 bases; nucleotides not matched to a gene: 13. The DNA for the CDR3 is TGTGCCAGCAGCCGGGACAGCCGGGCGGGGGGCACTGAAGCTTTCTTT. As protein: CASSRDSRAGGTEAFF.

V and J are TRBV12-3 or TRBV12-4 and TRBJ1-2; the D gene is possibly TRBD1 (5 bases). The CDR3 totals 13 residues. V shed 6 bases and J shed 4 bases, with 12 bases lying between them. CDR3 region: CASRGGDSYGYTF. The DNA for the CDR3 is TGTGCCAGCAGAGGAGGGGATTCCTATGGCTACACCTTC.

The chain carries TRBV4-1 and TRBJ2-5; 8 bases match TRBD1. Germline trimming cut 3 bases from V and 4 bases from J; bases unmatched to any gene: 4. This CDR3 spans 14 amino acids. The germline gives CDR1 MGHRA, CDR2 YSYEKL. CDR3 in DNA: TGCGCCAGCAGCCACGGACAGGGACGAGAGACCCAGTACTTC. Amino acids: CASSHGQGRETQYF.